A selection of T cell receptor beta chains follows, all from one sample in a study of cytomegalovirus exposure and HLA in healthy donors. Only in-frame clones appear in the TCRdb table, and some are missing; sequencing was by immunoSEQ multiplex PCR. The sample lists 85,000 to 100,000 clones; about four fifths were seen once. The sample was PBMCs. The receptors come from a woman between 40 and 50 years old in good health and CMV-seronegative. The CDR3 runs from the conserved cysteine through the conserved F or W. The D gene is left open where the match is weak. Not every row has a clone size; where given, it reads once, few, many or a size class.

clone size	V gene	D gene	J gene	CDR3 DNA	CDR3 protein
NA	TRBV7-9	TRBD1	TRBJ1-5	TGTTCCAGTCAACAGGGGAATCAGCCCCAGCATTTT	CSSQQGNQPQHF
NA	TRBV7-9	NA	TRBJ2-7	TGTGCCAGCAGCCCCGGGAACGCCTACGAGCAGTACTTC	CASSPGNAYEQYF
NA	TRBV30	NA	TRBJ1-5	TGTGCCTGGAGTGTAAAGCGGGGGGCAAGCAATCAGCCCCAGCATTTT	CAWSVKRGASNQPQHF
NA	TRBV7-9	NA	TRBJ2-1	TGTGCCAGCTCCATCCCCTATGATACCGATCACAATGAGCAGTTCTTC	CASSIPYDTDHNEQFF
NA	TRBV30	TRBD1	TRBJ1-6	TGTGCCTGGAGTACCCCGACAGGGTTGGCCTATAATTCACCCCTCCCCTTT	CAWSTPTGLAYNSPLPF
NA	TRBV6-5	TRBD1	TRBJ2-7	TGTGCCAGCAGACCACGGGGGACAGGGGGCTACGAGCAGTACTTC	CASRPRGTGGYEQYF
NA	TRBV6-1	NA	TRBJ1-1	TGTGCCAGCAGTGAGGTGAGAACTGAAGCTTTCTTT	CASSEVRTEAFF
NA	TRBV5-1	NA	TRBJ2-2	TGCGCCAGCAGTGGCAGGGGCACCGGGGAGCTGTTTTTT	CASSGRGTGELFF
NA	TRBV5-1	NA	TRBJ2-6	TGCGCCAGCAGCTTGGAACCTCGAGGGTCCTCTGGGGCCAACGTCCTGACTTTC	CASSLEPRGSSGANVLTF
NA	TRBV6-1	TRBD2	TRBJ2-2	TGTGCCAGCAGTGTTTTTCCCGCGGGAGATTACGGAGGGGAGCTGTTTTTT	CASSVFPAGDYGGELFF
few	TRBV5-1	NA	TRBJ1-5	TGCGCCAGCAGCCTGACCGGGGGGGGCGGCAATCAGCCCCAGCATTTT	CASSLTGGGGNQPQHF
NA	TRBV5-1	TRBD1	TRBJ2-2	TGCGCCAGCGTACAGACAGGGGGCACCGGGGAGCTGTTTTTT	CASVQTGGTGELFF
NA	TRBV2	NA	TRBJ2-5	TGTGCCAGCACCCCGTGGGGTCAGGGGGAGACCCAGTACTTC	CASTPWGQGETQYF
NA	TRBV7-7	TRBD1	TRBJ2-2	TGTGCTAGCAGCTTAAGAGTAGGGGACAGGGGCACCGGGGAGCTGTTTTTT	CASSLRVGDRGTGELFF
NA	TRBV7-2	TRBD1	TRBJ2-7	TGTGCCAGCAGCATAGCACAGGGGGAGCAGTACTTC	CASSIAQGEQYF
NA	TRBV7-2	NA	TRBJ1-1	TGTGCCAGCAGCTCGGGACTGATTGAAGCTTTCTTT	CASSSGLIEAFF
NA	TRBV29-1	TRBD2	TRBJ2-3	TGCAGCGTTGATGGTCTAGCGGGGTTGACAGATACGCAGTATTTT	CSVDGLAGLTDTQYF
NA	TRBV5-1	NA	TRBJ1-2	TGCGCCAGCAGCATTAGTGACCCCCGTGGGGGCGGCTACACCTTC	CASSISDPRGGGYTF
few	TRBV18	NA	TRBJ1-5	TGTGCCAGCTCACCACCGGCAGGGGAAGCCCAGCATTTT	CASSPPAGEAQHF
NA	TRBV9	NA	TRBJ1-4	TGTGCCAGCAGCGTAGGTCGCGGAGGAAGCACTAATGAAAAACTGTTTTTT	CASSVGRGGSTNEKLFF
few	TRBV19	TRBD2	TRBJ2-1	TGTGCCAGTAGAGCCGCCGGGACTAGGTTGTACAATGAGCAGTTCTTC	CASRAAGTRLYNEQFF
once	TRBV4-2	TRBD1	TRBJ2-7	TGTGCCAGCAGCCAAGGGACAGGACCCTACGAGCAGTACTTC	CASSQGTGPYEQYF
NA	TRBV9	TRBD1	TRBJ1-1	TGTGCCAGCAGCGTAGGCTGGGGACAGCCGAACACTGAAGCTTTCTTT	CASSVGWGQPNTEAFF
once	TRBV5-1	TRBD2	TRBJ2-3	TGCGCCAGCGGTCCTTCTAGCGGGGGGCCGGGAGCGAGCACAGATACGCAGTATTTT	CASGPSSGGPGASTDTQYF
NA	TRBV4-3	TRBD2	TRBJ2-3	TGCGCCAGCAGCCAGGGTACTAGCGAAGGCACAGATACGCAGTATTTT	CASSQGTSEGTDTQYF
NA	TRBV6-4	TRBD2	TRBJ2-1	TGTGCCAGCAGGCTGGCGGGGGGGAACGATGAGCAGTTCTTC	CASRLAGGNDEQFF
NA	TRBV2	TRBD1	TRBJ1-1	TGTGCCGGGAAAAGACAGGGTGAAACTGAAGCTTTCTTT	CAGKRQGETEAFF
NA	TRBV7-6	NA	TRBJ2-5	TGTGCCAGCAGCTTAGGGCCCGGGGAGACCCAGTACTTC	CASSLGPGETQYF
few	TRBV30	NA	TRBJ1-5	TGTGCCTGGAGCAAGGGGGTTCGGCAGCCCCAGCATTTT	CAWSKGVRQPQHF
NA	TRBV10-3	TRBD1	TRBJ2-1	TGTGCCATCAGTCCAGACAGGGTTAGTGAGCAGTTCTTC	CAISPDRVSEQFF
NA	TRBV7-2	NA	TRBJ1-1	TGTGCCAGCAGGGTCGTGAGGAACACTGAAGCTTTCTTT	CASRVVRNTEAFF
NA	TRBV7-6	TRBD1	TRBJ1-2	TGTGCCAGCAGCTTAGAACAGGGGGCTGGCTACACCTTC	CASSLEQGAGYTF
NA	TRBV7-9	TRBD1	TRBJ2-7	TGTGCCAGCAGGCCAGGGGGTCGGGTACGCGAGCAGTACTTC	CASRPGGRVREQYF
few	TRBV30	NA	TRBJ1-4	TGTGCCTGGAGTAGGGGGTCCCGTGAAAAACTGTTTTTT	CAWSRGSREKLFF
NA	TRBV7-9	NA	TRBJ1-1	TGTGCCAGCAGCTTAGGCAGGGGCCACACTGAAGCTTTCTTT	CASSLGRGHTEAFF
NA	TRBV11-3	TRBD1	TRBJ2-5	TGTGCCAGCAGCTTAGGTTCCGGGACAGGGGGCTTAGAGACCCAGTACTTC	CASSLGSGTGGLETQYF
NA	TRBV18	TRBD1	TRBJ2-7	TGTGCCAGCTCACGTACCGGGACAGCCTACGAGCAGTACTTC	CASSRTGTAYEQYF
NA	TRBV29-1	NA	TRBJ2-3	TGCAGCCTTAGGACAACCACAGATACGCAGTATTTT	CSLRTTTDTQYF
NA	TRBV19	NA	TRBJ2-7	TGTGCCAGTAGTATGGGCGCCAACGGCTACGAGCAGTACTTC	CASSMGANGYEQYF
once	TRBV12-5	NA	TRBJ1-5	TGTGCTAGTGGTTTGGCCCACAATCAGCCCCAGCATTTT	CASGLAHNQPQHF